One sample yielded the 11 T cell receptor beta chains listed below, sequenced in a study of T-cell reconstitution after alpha-beta-depleted transplantation in children. Researchers prepared the TCRbeta library using unique molecular identifiers, the study reports. TCRdb re-called the PCR reads through MiXCR, storing one row per CDR3 protein. The sample has 640,000 or so distinct CDR3 sequences; 15% to 20% are singletons. Sequencing used PBMCs from the stem cell graft donor, obtained from the stem cell graft. Receptors originate from a human donor who donated a stem cell graft to a child with acute myeloid leukemia.

This clonotype was counted a few times. The V and J genes are TRBV9 and TRBJ1-1; D might be TRBD1 (5 bases). Germline V gene sequence: CDR1 SGDLS, CDR2 YYNGEE. V was clipped by 0 bases and J by 5 bases, with 8 bases between them. The CDR3 has 13 residues. The CDR3 loop reads CASSVAGSTEAFF. The DNA for the CDR3 is TGTGCCAGCAGCGTAGCAGGGAGTACTGAAGCTTTCTTT.

This clonotype was picked up many times. At one end the junction does not follow the germline gene, possibly because of a read error. The chain uses TRBV7-9 and TRBJ1-2; D gene ambiguous. The CDR3 runs 12 residues. Germline CDR1 is SEHNR and CDR2 is FQNEAQ (reference sequence). The CDR3 DNA is TGTGCCAGCAGTTTAGAGAACTATGGCTACACCTTC. Translating it yields CASSLENYGYTF.

This clonotype was seen a handful of times. The chain has TRBV7-9 and TRBJ1-2; D is undetermined. Trimming stripped 5 bases from V and 4 bases from J, with 14 bases between. The germline CDR1 and CDR2 sequences are SEHNR and FQNEAQ (reference sequence). The length of the CDR3 is 14 residues. The CDR3 DNA reads TGTGCCAGCAGCCCCGGCGGCGGACCCTATGGCTACACCTTC. This translates into CASSPGGGPYGYTF.

This clonotype has only a few counts. This sequence joins TRBV7-2 and TRBJ2-5; 7 bases map to TRBD1. Trimming at V came to 5 bases and at J to 2 bases, leaving 8 bases not matched to a gene. This CDR3 comprises 15 residues. CDR1 SGHTA and CDR2 FQGNSA come from the germline V gene. CDR3 bases: TGTGCCAGCAGCAGCGACAGGGACCCTCAAGAGACCCAGTACTTC. This translates into CASSSDRDPQETQYF.

This clonotype appeared a few times. The chain is built from TRBV6-2 or TRBV6-3 and TRBJ1-2; D unclear. The CDR3 runs 15 residues. Trimming stripped 5 bases from V and 6 bases from J, with 19 bases between. Germline lookup yields CDR1 MNHEY and CDR2 SVGEGT. The CDR3 coding sequence is TGTGCCAGCAGTCTCAATTCCGGGTTCAGCGATGGCTACACCTTC. Protein sequence: CASSLNSGFSDGYTF.

The V call is TRBV15, the J call TRBJ2-3; D not certain. The germline V gene has CDR1 LNHNV and CDR2 YYDKDF (reference sequence). Trimming removed 0 bases from V and 5 bases from J, with 9 bases in between. The CDR3 is made up of 14 amino acids. The CDR3 nucleotides are TGTGCCACCAGCAGAGATTGGCGTGGAGATACGCAGTATTTT. Its translation is CATSRDWRGDTQYF.

This clonotype turned up a few times. V and J are TRBV5-1 and TRBJ1-2; D remains ambiguous. Germline-derived CDR1 and CDR2 are SGHRS and YFSETQ. CDR3 length: 13 amino acids. V lost 0 bases and J 5 bases, leaving 8 bases between the germline ends. CDR3 in amino acids: CASSLAVGYGYTF. The DNA for the CDR3 is TGCGCCAGCAGCTTGGCCGTGGGGTATGGCTACACCTTC.

This clonotype has ten or more counts. This chain links TRBV20-1 with TRBJ2-3, with D possibly matching TRBD2 (6 bases). Per germline, CDR1 DFQATT and CDR2 SNEGSKA (reference sequence). There are 17 residues in the CDR3. Deletions cut 3 bases from V and 2 bases from J, with 21 bases between. CDR3 amino acids: CSASRGWGGQFTDTQYF. CDR3 coding DNA: TGCAGTGCTAGTCGGGGGTGGGGCGGGCAGTTCACAGATACGCAGTATTTT.

This clonotype was observed many times. The chain is built from TRBV5-1 and TRBJ2-1, with D perhaps being TRBD1 or TRBD2 (5 bases each). From germline, CDR1 is SGHRS and CDR2 YFSETQ. V lost 3 bases and J 5 bases, leaving 12 bases between the germline ends. This CDR3 has 14 residues. CDR3 region: CASSSGTGNNEQFF. The CDR3 bases are TGCGCCAGCAGCTCAGGGACGGGGAACAATGAGCAGTTCTTC.

This clonotype was seen repeatedly, ten times or more. The chain uses TRBV5-5 and TRBJ1-2; 9 bases map to TRBD1. Germline V gene lookup returns CDR1 SGHKS and CDR2 YYEKEE (reference sequence). J gave up 5 bases and V 4 bases, and 3 bases lay outside the gene matches. CDR3 size: 13 residues. Here the CDR3 reads CASSAGTGYGYTF. The CDR3 DNA follows: TGTGCCAGCAGCGCCGGGACAGGGTATGGCTACACCTTC. Variable domain in full (rest from reference TRBV5-5 and TRBJ1-2): DAGVTQSPTHLIKTRGQQVTLRCSPISGHKSVSWYQQVLGQGPQFIFQYYEKEERGRGNFPDRFSARQFPNYSSELNVNALLLGDSALYLCASSAGTGYGYTFGSGTRLTVV.

V is TRBV28 and J is TRBJ1-4; D is uncertain. CDR1 is MDHEN and CDR2 is SYDVKM in the germline V gene. This CDR3 contains 15 residues. V was trimmed by 4 bases and J by 7 bases, leaving 16 bases between them. This chain's CDR3 is CASSSPVGRSEKLFF. The CDR3 DNA follows: TGTGCCAGCAGTTCCCCGGTAGGGAGGAGTGAAAAACTGTTTTTT.